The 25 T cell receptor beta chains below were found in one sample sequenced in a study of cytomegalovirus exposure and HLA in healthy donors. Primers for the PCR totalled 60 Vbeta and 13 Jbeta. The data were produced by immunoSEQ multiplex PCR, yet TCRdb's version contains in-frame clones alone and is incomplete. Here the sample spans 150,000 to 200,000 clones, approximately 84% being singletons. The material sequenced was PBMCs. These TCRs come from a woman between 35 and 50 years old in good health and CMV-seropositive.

The CDR3 region has the DNA TGTGCCAGTAGTCACACCGGGTCCCGGCCCCATGGCTACACCTTC. Protein: CASSHTGSRPHGYTF. The chain couples TRBV19 to TRBJ1-2, with D hard to call. Between the trimmed V and J ends, which lost 5 bases and 6 bases, there was a span of 19 bases. This CDR3 is 15 amino acids long. The germline gives CDR1 LNHDA, CDR2 SQIVND (reference sequence).

The CDR3 DNA reads TGTGCCAGCAGCCAAGTTGGAGGAGATGAGCAGTTCTTC. Amino acid sequence: CASSQVGGDEQFF. This sequence joins TRBV4-2 and TRBJ2-1, with a weak D call TRBD2 (5 bases). The V and J ends lost 1 base and 8 bases respectively, with 9 bases between them. CDR1 is LGHNA, CDR2 YNFKEQ, per germline. The CDR3 extends over 13 amino acids.

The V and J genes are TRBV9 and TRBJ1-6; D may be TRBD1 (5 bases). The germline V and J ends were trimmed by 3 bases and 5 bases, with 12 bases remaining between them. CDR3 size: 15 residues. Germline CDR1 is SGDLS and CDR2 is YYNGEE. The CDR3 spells CASSASGKNNSPLHF. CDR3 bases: TGTGCCAGCAGCGCATCAGGGAAAAATAATTCACCCCTCCACTTT.

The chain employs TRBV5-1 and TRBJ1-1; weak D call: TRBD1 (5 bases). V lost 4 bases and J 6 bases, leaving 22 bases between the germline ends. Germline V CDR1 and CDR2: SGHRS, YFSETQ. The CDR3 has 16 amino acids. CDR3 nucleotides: TGCGCCAGCAGCCCCCACTATGAGACAGCTAGACCTGAAGCTTTCTTT. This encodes CASSPHYETARPEAFF. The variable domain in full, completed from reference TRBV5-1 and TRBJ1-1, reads KAGVTQTPRYLIKTRGQQVTLSCSPISGHRSVSWYQQTPGQGLQFLFEYFSETQRNKGNFPGRFSGRQFSNSRSEMNVSTLELGDSALYLCASSPHYETARPEAFFGQGTRLTVV.

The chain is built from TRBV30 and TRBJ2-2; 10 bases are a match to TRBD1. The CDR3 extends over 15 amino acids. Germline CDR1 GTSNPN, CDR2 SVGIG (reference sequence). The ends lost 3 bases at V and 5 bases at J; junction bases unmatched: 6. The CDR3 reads CAWSSRQGATGELFF. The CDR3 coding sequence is TGTGCCTGGAGCTCTCGACAGGGGGCGACCGGGGAGCTGTTTTTT.

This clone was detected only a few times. Written as DNA, the CDR3 is TGTGCCAGCAGCTCCGGGACTAGCGGGGGGGTAGGGGCCGGGGAGCTGTTTTTT. It specifies CASSSGTSGGVGAGELFF. V is TRBV5-4 and J is TRBJ2-2; 16 bases align to TRBD2. V trimming: 3 bases; J trimming: 6 bases; junction bases outside the gene matches: 8. CDR1 and CDR2 from the germline V gene are SGHNT and YYREEE (reference sequence). The CDR3 spans 18 residues.

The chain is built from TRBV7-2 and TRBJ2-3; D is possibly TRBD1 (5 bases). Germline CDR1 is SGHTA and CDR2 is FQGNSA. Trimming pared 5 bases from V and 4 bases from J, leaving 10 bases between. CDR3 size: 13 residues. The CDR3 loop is CASSPQGADTQYF. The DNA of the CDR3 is TGTGCCAGCAGCCCCCAGGGCGCAGATACGCAGTATTTT.

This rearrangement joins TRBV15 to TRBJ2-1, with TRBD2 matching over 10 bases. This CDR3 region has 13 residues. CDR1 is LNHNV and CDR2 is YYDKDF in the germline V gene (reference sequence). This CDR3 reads CAIAAGGRNEQFF. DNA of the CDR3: TGTGCGATAGCAGCGGGGGGGCGCAATGAGCAGTTCTTC.

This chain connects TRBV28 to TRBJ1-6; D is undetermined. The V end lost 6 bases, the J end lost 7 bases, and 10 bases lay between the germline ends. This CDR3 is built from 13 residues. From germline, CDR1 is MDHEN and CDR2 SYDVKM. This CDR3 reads CASRAGKNSPLHF. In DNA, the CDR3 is TGTGCCAGCAGGGCCGGGAAAAATTCACCCCTCCACTTT.

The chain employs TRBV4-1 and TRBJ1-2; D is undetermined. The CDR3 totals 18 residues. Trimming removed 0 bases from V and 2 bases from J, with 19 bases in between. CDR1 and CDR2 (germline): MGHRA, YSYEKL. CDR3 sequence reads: CASSQEPPSPTNNYGYTF. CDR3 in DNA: TGCGCCAGCAGCCAAGAACCCCCGAGCCCGACAAACAACTATGGCTACACCTTC.

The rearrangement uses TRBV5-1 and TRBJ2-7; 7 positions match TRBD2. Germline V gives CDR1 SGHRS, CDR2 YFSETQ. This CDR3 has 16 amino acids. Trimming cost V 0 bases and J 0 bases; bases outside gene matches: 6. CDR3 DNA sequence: TGCGCCAGCAGCTTGGATCTAGCGGCAAGCTCCTACGAGCAGTACTTC. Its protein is CASSLDLAASSYEQYF.

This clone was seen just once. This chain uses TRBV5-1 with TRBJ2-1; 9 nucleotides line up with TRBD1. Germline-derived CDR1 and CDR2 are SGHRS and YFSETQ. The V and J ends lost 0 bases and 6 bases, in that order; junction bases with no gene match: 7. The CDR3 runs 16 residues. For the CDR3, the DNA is TGCGCCAGCAGCTTGGTCTTGGGACAGGGCATCAATGAGCAGTTCTTC. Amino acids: CASSLVLGQGINEQFF.

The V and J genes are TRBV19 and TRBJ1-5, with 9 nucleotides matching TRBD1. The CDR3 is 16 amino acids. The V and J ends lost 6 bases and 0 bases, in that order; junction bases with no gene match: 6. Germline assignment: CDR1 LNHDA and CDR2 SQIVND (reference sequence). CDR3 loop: CASSPGTGSSNQPQHF. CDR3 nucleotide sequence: TGTGCCAGTAGCCCCGGGACAGGGTCTAGCAATCAGCCCCAGCATTTT. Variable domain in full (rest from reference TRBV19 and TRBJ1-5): DGGITQSPKYLFRKEGQNVTLSCEQNLNHDAMYWYRQDPGQGLRLIYYSQIVNDFQKGDIAEGYSVSREKKESFPLTVTSAQKNPTAFYLCASSPGTGSSNQPQHFGDGTRLSIL.

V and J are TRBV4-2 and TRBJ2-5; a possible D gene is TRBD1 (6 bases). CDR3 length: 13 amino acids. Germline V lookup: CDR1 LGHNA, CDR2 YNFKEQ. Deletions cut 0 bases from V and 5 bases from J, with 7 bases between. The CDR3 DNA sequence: TGTGCCAGCAGCCAAGAGGGGGCGGAGACCCAGTACTTC. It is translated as CASSQEGAETQYF.

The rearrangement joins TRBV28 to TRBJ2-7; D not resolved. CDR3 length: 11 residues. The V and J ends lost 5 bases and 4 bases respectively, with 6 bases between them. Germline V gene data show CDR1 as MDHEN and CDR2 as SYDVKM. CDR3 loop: CASSKLYEQYF. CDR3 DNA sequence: TGTGCCAGCAGTAAACTATACGAGCAGTACTTC.

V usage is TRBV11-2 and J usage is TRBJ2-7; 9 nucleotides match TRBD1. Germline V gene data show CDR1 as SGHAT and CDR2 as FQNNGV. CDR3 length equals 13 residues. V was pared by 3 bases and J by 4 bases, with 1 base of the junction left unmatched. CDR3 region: CASSFGTGYEQYF. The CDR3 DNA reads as TGTGCCAGCAGCTTCGGGACAGGGTACGAGCAGTACTTC.

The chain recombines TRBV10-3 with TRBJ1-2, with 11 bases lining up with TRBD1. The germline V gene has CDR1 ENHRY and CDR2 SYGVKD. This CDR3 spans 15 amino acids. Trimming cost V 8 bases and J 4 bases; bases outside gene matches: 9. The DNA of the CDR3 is TGTGCCATCCGACCGGGACAGGGGGTTCCCTATGGCTACACCTTC. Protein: CAIRPGQGVPYGYTF.

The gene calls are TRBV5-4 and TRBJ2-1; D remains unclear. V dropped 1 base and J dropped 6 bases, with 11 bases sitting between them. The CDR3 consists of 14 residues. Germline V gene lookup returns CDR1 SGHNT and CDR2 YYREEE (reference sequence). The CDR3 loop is CASSLFVSSNEQFF. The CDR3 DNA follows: TGTGCCAGCAGCTTGTTTGTTAGTTCCAATGAGCAGTTCTTC.

The chain's CDR3 is CASSQHAGQGNQPQHF. The DNA of the CDR3 is TGTGCCAGCAGTCAACACGCTGGACAGGGCAATCAGCCCCAGCATTTT. The chain combines TRBV28 with TRBJ1-5, with 7 bases fitting TRBD1. Germline trimming cut 5 bases from V and 2 bases from J; bases unmatched to any gene: 9. CDR3 length: 16 amino acids. CDR1 and CDR2 (germline): MDHEN, SYDVKM.

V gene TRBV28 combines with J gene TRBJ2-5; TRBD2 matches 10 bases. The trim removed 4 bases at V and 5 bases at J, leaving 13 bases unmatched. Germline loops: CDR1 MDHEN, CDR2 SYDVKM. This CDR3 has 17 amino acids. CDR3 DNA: TGTGCCAGCAGTTCACCTCGGACTAGCGGTGCGGGGGAGACCCAGTACTTC. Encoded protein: CASSSPRTSGAGETQYF. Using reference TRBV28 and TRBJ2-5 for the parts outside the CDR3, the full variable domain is DVKVTQSSRYLVKRTGEKVFLECVQDMDHENMFWYRQDPGLGLRLIYFSYDVKMKEKGDIPEGYSVSREKKERFSLILESASTNQTSMYLCASSSPRTSGAGETQYFGPGTRLLVL.

CDR3 protein: CATSRGGQGASPLHF. The DNA of the CDR3 is TGTGCCACCAGCAGAGGGGGACAGGGTGCTTCACCCCTCCACTTT. V and J are TRBV15 and TRBJ1-6; the match to TRBD1 covers 9 bases. This CDR3 contains 15 residues. Germline V gene data show CDR1 as LNHNV and CDR2 as YYDKDF (reference sequence). V was clipped by 1 base and J by 9 bases; unmatched bases: 4.

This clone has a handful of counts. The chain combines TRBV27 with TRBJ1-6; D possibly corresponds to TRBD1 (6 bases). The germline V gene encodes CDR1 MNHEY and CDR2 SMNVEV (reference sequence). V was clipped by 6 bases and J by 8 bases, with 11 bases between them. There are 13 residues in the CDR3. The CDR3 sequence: CASSDRPDSPLHF. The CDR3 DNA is TGTGCCAGCAGCGACAGGCCAGATTCACCCCTCCACTTT.

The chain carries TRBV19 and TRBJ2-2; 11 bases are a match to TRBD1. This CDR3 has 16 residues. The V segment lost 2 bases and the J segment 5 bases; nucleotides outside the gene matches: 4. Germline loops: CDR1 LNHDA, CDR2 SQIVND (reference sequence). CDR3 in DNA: TGTGCCAGTAGTATAAGGGGGACAGGGGGGACCGGGGAGCTGTTTTTT. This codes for CASSIRGTGGTGELFF.

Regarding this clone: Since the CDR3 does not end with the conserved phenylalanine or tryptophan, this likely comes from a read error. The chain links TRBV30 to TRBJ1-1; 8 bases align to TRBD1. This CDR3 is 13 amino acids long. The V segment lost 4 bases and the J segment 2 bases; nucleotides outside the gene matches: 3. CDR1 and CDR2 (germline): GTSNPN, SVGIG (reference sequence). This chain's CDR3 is CAWTGGINTEAFL. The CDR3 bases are TGTGCCTGGACAGGGGGCATAAACACTGAAGCTTTCCTT.

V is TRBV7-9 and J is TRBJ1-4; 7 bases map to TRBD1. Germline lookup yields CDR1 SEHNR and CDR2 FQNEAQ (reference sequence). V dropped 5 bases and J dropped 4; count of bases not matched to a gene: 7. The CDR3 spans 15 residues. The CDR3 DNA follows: TGTGCCAGCAGCCGGGACAGTGGATTTAATGAAAAACTGTTTTTT. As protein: CASSRDSGFNEKLFF.